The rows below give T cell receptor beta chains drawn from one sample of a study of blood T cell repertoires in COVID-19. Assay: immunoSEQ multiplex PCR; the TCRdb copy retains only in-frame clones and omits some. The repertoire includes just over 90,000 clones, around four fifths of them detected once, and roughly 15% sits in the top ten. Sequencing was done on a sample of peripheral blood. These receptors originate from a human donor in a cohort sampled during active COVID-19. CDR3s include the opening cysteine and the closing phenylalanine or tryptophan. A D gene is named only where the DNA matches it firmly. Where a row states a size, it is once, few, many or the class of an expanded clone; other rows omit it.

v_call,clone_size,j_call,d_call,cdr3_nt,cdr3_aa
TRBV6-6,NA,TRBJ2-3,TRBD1,TGTGCCGCGCATAAGACGGGACAGAGCACAGATACGCAGTATTTT,CAAHKTGQSTDTQYF
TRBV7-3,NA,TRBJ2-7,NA,TGTGCCAGCGGGGACCGGACAGTTTACGACGAGCAGTACTTC,CASGDRTVYDEQYF
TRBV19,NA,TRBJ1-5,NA,TGTGCCAGTAAACGGGCGGGAAACAATCAGCCCCAGCATTTT,CASKRAGNNQPQHF
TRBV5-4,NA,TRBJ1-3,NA,TGTGCCAGCAGCTCTCCGGGAGTCTCTGGAAACACCATATATTTT,CASSSPGVSGNTIYF
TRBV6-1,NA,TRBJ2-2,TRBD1,TGTGCCAGCAGTGAACCAGGGGGAAGGACCGGGGAGCTGTTTTTT,CASSEPGGRTGELFF
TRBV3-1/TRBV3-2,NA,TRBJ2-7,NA,TGTGCCAGCAGCCAAGTCGCGGACACCTCCTACGAGCAGTACTTC,CASSQVADTSYEQYF
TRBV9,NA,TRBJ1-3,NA,TGTGCCAGCAGCGTAGAAACAGGGTCTGGAAACACCATATATTTT,CASSVETGSGNTIYF
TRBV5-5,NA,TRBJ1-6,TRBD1,TGTGCCAGCGCGGGACAGTTGAGCTTGGATAATTCACCCCTCCACTTT,CASAGQLSLDNSPLHF
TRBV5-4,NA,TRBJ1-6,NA,TGTGCCAGCAGCCAACAGTGGGGACAAGACATAAATTCACCCCTCCACTTT,CASSQQWGQDINSPLHF
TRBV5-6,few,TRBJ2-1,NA,TGTGCCAGCCTCTTTGGCGGCCGCAATGAGCAGTTCTTC,CASLFGGRNEQFF
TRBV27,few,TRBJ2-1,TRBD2,TGTGCCAGCAGGGGACTAGCCCTTGAGCAGTTCTTC,CASRGLALEQFF
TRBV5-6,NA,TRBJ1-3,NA,TGTGCCAGCAGCTTGTTAGGGAGCTCTGGAAACACCATATATTTT,CASSLLGSSGNTIYF
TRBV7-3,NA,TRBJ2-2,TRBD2,TGTGCCAGCAGCTCCGCGGGGGCGGGAGGCGGGGAGCTGTTTTTT,CASSSAGAGGGELFF
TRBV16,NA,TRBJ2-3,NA,TGTGCCAGCAGCCTCTACACAGATACGCAGTATTTT,CASSLYTDTQYF
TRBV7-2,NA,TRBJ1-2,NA,TGTGCCAGCAGCTTCTCGGGGGACCGGGGCTACACCTTC,CASSFSGDRGYTF
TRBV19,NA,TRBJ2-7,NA,TGTGCCAGTAGTCCCCGTGGGCAGGCCCCCTACGAGCAGTACTTC,CASSPRGQAPYEQYF
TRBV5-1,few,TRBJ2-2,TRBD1,TGCGCCAGCAGCTTAACGGGACAGGGTAAATCCGGGGAGCTGTTTTTT,CASSLTGQGKSGELFF
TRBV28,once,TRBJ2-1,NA,TGTGCCAGCAGATCCCGGGGGAGCTCCTACAATGAGCAGTTCTTC,CASRSRGSSYNEQFF
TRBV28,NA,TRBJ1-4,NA,TGTGCCAGCAGTTTGAGGACAACTAATGAAAAACTGTTTTTT,CASSLRTTNEKLFF
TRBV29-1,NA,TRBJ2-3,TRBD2,TGCAGCGTCGTCGGTGGTAGCGGGAGTGCAGATACGCAGTATTTT,CSVVGGSGSADTQYF
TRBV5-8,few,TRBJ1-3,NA,TGTGCCAGCAGCTTCAACAGGGACACCATATATTTT,CASSFNRDTIYF
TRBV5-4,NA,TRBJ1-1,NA,TGTGCCAGCAGTACGACAGGGAACACTGAAGCTTTCTTT,CASSTTGNTEAFF
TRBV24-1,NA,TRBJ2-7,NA,TGTGCCACCAGTGACTCCGCAGCAGGAGGGAACTACGAGCAGTACTTC,CATSDSAAGGNYEQYF
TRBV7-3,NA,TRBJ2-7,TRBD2,TGTGCCAGCAGCTTACCCTGGACTAGCGGGAAGGTATCGGGCGAGCAGTACTTC,CASSLPWTSGKVSGEQYF
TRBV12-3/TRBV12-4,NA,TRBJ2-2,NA,TGTGCCAGCCCTTCCCGGGCCGGGGAGCTGTTTTTT,CASPSRAGELFF
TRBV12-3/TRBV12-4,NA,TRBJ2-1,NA,TGTGCCAGCAGTTTCAGGGTGGGAAATGAGCAGTTCTTC,CASSFRVGNEQFF
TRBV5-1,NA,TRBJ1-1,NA,TGCGCCAGCAGCTCTTCTGGGGGCGTTGGTACTGAAGCTTTCTTT,CASSSSGGVGTEAFF
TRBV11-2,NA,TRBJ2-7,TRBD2,TGTGCCAGCAGCCTCGGGACTATCATCACCTACGAGCAGTACTTC,CASSLGTIITYEQYF
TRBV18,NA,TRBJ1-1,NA,TGTGCCAGCTCACCTGGCGTGTTGCAGGGCTGGAGTAGCACTGAAGCTTTCTTT,CASSPGVLQGWSSTEAFF
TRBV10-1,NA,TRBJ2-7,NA,TGCGCCAGCAGTGCGAGCGGTTCCTACGAGCAGTACTTC,CASSASGSYEQYF
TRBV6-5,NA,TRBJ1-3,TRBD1,TGTGCCAGCAGCAAACAGGGGCTTAACACCATATATTTT,CASSKQGLNTIYF
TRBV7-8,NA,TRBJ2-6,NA,TGTGCCAGCAGCTTAGGACAATTCTCTGGGGCCAACGTCCTGACTTTC,CASSLGQFSGANVLTF
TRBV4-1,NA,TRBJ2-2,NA,TGCGCCAGCAGCCAAGGAACAACCGGGGAGCTGTTTTTT,CASSQGTTGELFF
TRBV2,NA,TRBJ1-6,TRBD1,TGTGCCAGCAACGGAGGAGACAGGGCTTCCTATAATTCACCCCTCCACTTT,CASNGGDRASYNSPLHF
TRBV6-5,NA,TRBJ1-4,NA,TGTGCCAGCAGTTACTGGGGGCGCGGTGAAAAACTGTTTTTT,CASSYWGRGEKLFF
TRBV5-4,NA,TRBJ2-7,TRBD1,TGTGCCAGCAGCACGGGACAGGGGTACGAGCAGTACTTC,CASSTGQGYEQYF
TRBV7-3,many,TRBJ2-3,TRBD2,TGTGCCAGCAGCTTAACGCGGACTAGCGGGAGGGTGACCTCTAATACGCAGTATTTT,CASSLTRTSGRVTSNTQYF
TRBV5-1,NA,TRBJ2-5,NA,TGCGCCAGCAGCAAAGGGGGTTTCCAAGAGACCCAGTACTTC,CASSKGGFQETQYF
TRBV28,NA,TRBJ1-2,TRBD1,TGTGCCAGCAGTCGGACAGGGGGTCTTAGGGGAAGGGGCTACACCTTC,CASSRTGGLRGRGYTF
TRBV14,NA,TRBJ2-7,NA,TGTGCCAGCAGTATCCCGGGAGTCCACGAGCAGTACTTC,CASSIPGVHEQYF
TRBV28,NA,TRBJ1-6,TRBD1,TGTGCCGTAGGACAGGGATCGTTTTCACCCCTCCACTTT,CAVGQGSFSPLHF
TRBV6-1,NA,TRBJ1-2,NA,TGTGCCAGCAGTGAAGGGCCTGGGGGGTATGGCTACACCTTC,CASSEGPGGYGYTF